This entry lists 27 T cell receptor beta chains sequenced from one sample in a study of T cells in Graves' hyperthyroidism and ophthalmopathy. The TCR beta CDR3 regions underwent amplification using RNA transcripts as the source. The HTBI primer set served for first-round RT-PCR of the TCR CDR3. TCRdb reanalysed the multiplex PCR reads using MiXCR and keeps one entry per CDR3 protein. The table lists 400,000 to 500,000 distinct CDR3 sequences, 13% to 15% of them singletons. Sequencing was done on a sample of blood. These receptors were taken from a woman aged 18-30 years with Graves' hyperthyroidism.

This clonotype was counted ten times or more. The gene calls are TRBV5-1 and TRBJ2-2; D tentatively fits TRBD1 or TRBD2 (5 bases each). The CDR3 spans 14 residues. V lost 7 bases to trimming and J lost 4 bases, with 14 bases between them. Germline V gives CDR1 SGHRS, CDR2 YFSETQ. The CDR3 loop reads CASFAGTLTGELFF. Here the CDR3 DNA reads TGCGCCAGCTTCGCCGGGACCCTCACCGGGGAGCTGTTTTTT.

This rearrangement joins TRBV19 to TRBJ1-1, with D tentatively TRBD1 (5 bases). Germline V gene lookup returns CDR1 LNHDA and CDR2 SQIVND (reference sequence). The CDR3 is 12 residues long. Trimming removed 6 bases at V and 7 bases at J, with 12 bases between. The CDR3 DNA sequence: TGTGCCAGTAGGGTAACAGGTAATGAAGCTTTCTTT. Protein: CASRVTGNEAFF.

This clonotype showed up many times. The chain carries TRBV2 and TRBJ2-1; 7 bases line up with TRBD2. The CDR3 totals 14 residues. With 8 bases clipped from V and 4 bases from J, the junction kept 8 bases outside the gene matches. Germline CDR1 and CDR2: SNHLY and FYNNEI. The CDR3 nucleotides read TGTGCCAGCTTGACTAGCCCCCTTTACAATGAGCAGTTCTTC. Translating it yields CASLTSPLYNEQFF.

This clonotype has a count of ten or more. The chain employs TRBV20-1 and TRBJ1-5, with unresolved D. The CDR3 spans 14 residues. Trimming cost V 2 bases and J 7 bases, with 15 bases left between them. Germline-derived CDR1 and CDR2 are DFQATT and SNEGSKA (reference sequence). The CDR3 region is CSARQSRVGQPQHF. DNA for the CDR3: TGCAGTGCTAGACAATCTCGTGTAGGACAGCCCCAGCATTTT.

There are many counts of this clonotype. The gene calls are TRBV12-3 or TRBV12-4 and TRBJ2-7, with 7 bases lining up with TRBD2. The V and J ends lost 2 bases and 6 bases, in that order; junction bases with no gene match: 10. This CDR3 spans 15 amino acids. DNA for the CDR3: TGTGCCAGCAGTTTATGGGGAGGGCTCTGGGGCGAGCAGTACTTC. Encoded protein: CASSLWGGLWGEQYF.

This clonotype was seen at least ten times. This sequence joins TRBV19 and TRBJ1-4; 12 positions match TRBD1. Per the germline V gene, CDR1 is LNHDA and CDR2 is SQIVND (reference sequence). This CDR3 is built from 16 residues. Unmatched junction bases numbered 3, after V lost 4 bases and J lost 3 bases. CDR3 in amino acids: CASSRGQGASNEKLFF. The CDR3 region has the DNA TGTGCCAGTAGTAGGGGACAGGGGGCTTCTAATGAAAAACTGTTTTTT.

This clonotype was observed many times. The CDR3: CASSLGGQGVGTEAFF. The CDR3 bases are TGTGCCAGCAGCTTAGGAGGACAGGGGGTGGGCACTGAAGCTTTCTTT. V is TRBV7-2 and J is TRBJ1-1; 10 bases agree with TRBD1. Germline CDR1 is SGHTA and CDR2 is FQGNSA. J was trimmed by 4 bases and V by 1 base; bases with no gene match: 6. This CDR3 spans 16 amino acids.

V usage is TRBV6-1 and J usage is TRBJ1-6; D perhaps matches TRBD1 (5 bases). CDR3 length equals 14 residues. Trimming shortened V by 8 bases and J by 8 bases, and 16 bases separated the two germline ends. Germline V gives CDR1 MNHNS, CDR2 SASEGT. CDR3 bases: TGTGCCAGCCGGATCGGGACCAAATATTCACCCCTCCACTTT. It is translated as CASRIGTKYSPLHF.

This clonotype was detected many times. CDR3 nucleotides: TGTGCCAGCAGGGGACAGGGTGTATCTGAAGCTTTCTTT. It specifies CASRGQGVSEAFF. This chain links TRBV2 with TRBJ1-1; 9 bases map to TRBD1. The CDR3 contains 13 residues. Germline CDR1 and CDR2: SNHLY and FYNNEI. V shed 6 bases, J shed 6 bases, and the junction held 5 bases outside the gene matches.

Only a few counts were recorded for this clonotype. The chain carries TRBV13 and TRBJ2-7; possibly TRBD2 for D (6 bases). Germline V gene lookup returns CDR1 PRHDT and CDR2 FYEKMQ (reference sequence). The ends were cut back, 3 bases at V and 4 bases at J, with 16 bases in the middle. This CDR3 is 15 amino acids long. CDR3 coding DNA: TGTGCCAGCAGCTTTTCTGGAGCGGGTGGGTACGAGCAGTACTTC. As protein: CASSFSGAGGYEQYF. Drawing the rest from reference TRBV13 and TRBJ2-7, the complete variable domain is AAGVIQSPRHLIKEKRETATLKCYPIPRHDTVYWYQQGPGQDPQFLISFYEKMQSDKGSIPDRFSAQQFSDYHSELNMSSLELGDSALYFCASSFSGAGGYEQYFGPGTRLTVT.

This clonotype has at least ten counts. CDR3 protein: CASSFQIRASPAEQYV. The CDR3 coding sequence is TGTGCCAGCAGTTTCCAAATAAGGGCCTCTCCAGCCGAGCAGTACGTC. V usage is TRBV27 and J usage is TRBJ2-7; unclear D gene. The CDR3 is made up of 16 amino acids. Germline V gives CDR1 MNHEY, CDR2 SMNVEV (reference sequence). V was cut by 3 bases and J by 6 bases, with 21 bases left in between.

This clonotype was counted only a few times. The J gene is TRBJ2-7, the V gene TRBV5-1; D remains unclear. Germline V gives CDR1 SGHRS, CDR2 YFSETQ. The CDR3 has 14 residues. Trimming took off 0 bases at V and 0 bases at J, with 7 bases between the two ends. The CDR3 DNA reads TGCGCCAGCAGCTTGGACTGGAGCTCCTACGAGCAGTACTTC. Translated: CASSLDWSSYEQYF.

Only one count was recorded for this clonotype. The rearrangement joins TRBV4-1 to TRBJ2-3; 13 positions match TRBD2. CDR3 length: 17 residues. Germline-derived CDR1 and CDR2 are MGHRA and YSYEKL. V gave up 2 bases and J gave up 10 bases; unmatched junction bases: 12. The CDR3 loop is CASSQFLGTSGISPQYF. The CDR3 coding sequence is TGCGCCAGCAGCCAATTCCTCGGGACTAGCGGGATTTCTCCGCAGTATTTT.

There are many counts of this clonotype. V and J are TRBV27 and TRBJ1-2, with D possibly being TRBD1 (6 bases). This CDR3 is 13 amino acids long. Trimming left V 2 bases short and J 8 bases short, with 12 bases between. Germline loops: CDR1 MNHEY, CDR2 SMNVEV (reference sequence). The DNA for the CDR3 is TGTGCCAGCAGTTTACGCCCAGGGGACGGCTACACCTTC. It codes for CASSLRPGDGYTF.

In this sample, this clonotype turned up a few times. The chain recombines TRBV14 with TRBJ1-1; a weak D match, TRBD1 (6 bases). Per the germline V gene, CDR1 is SGHDN and CDR2 is FVKESK. The CDR3 sequence is 14 residues long. V lost 1 base and J lost 10, with 16 bases in between. The CDR3 is CASSQVNRPGVAFF. CDR3 DNA: TGTGCCAGCAGCCAAGTGAACAGGCCAGGGGTAGCTTTCTTT.

This clonotype has only a few counts. A much larger clonotype is one base distant, so this may be a read error. This chain joins TRBV19 and TRBJ1-4; D is undetermined. Per germline, CDR1 LNHDA and CDR2 SQIVND (reference sequence). Between the trimmed V and J ends, which lost 5 bases and 7 bases, there was a span of 17 bases. CDR3 size: 15 residues. The CDR3 bases are TGTGCCAGTAGTCATGACGGCTCCTACGGTGAAAAACTGTTTTTT. Its translation: CASSHDGSYGEKLFF.

The chain recombines TRBV18 with TRBJ1-4; no clear D. V was pared by 3 bases and J by 0 bases, with 8 bases between. CDR1 is KGHSH, CDR2 LQKENI, per germline. This CDR3 has 15 amino acids. The CDR3 nucleotides are TGTGCCAGCTCACCGTCCTTAGCAACTAATGAAAAACTGTTTTTT. Amino acid sequence: CASSPSLATNEKLFF.

This clonotype was detected many times. The V call is TRBV11-2, the J call TRBJ2-5; no clear D gene. CDR1 and CDR2 (germline): SGHAT, FQNNGV. There are 15 residues in the CDR3. Trimming stripped 7 bases from V and 4 bases from J, with 19 bases between. CDR3 sequence reads: CASTSFGNSPETQYF. In nucleotides, the CDR3 is TGTGCCAGCACCTCTTTTGGCAACTCTCCAGAGACCCAGTACTTC.

This clonotype was counted ten times or more. V is TRBV27 and J is TRBJ2-5, with 9 bases that match TRBD1. The V and J ends lost 5 bases and 3 bases, in that order; junction bases with no gene match: 16. This CDR3 has 18 amino acids. CDR1 MNHEY and CDR2 SMNVEV come from the germline V gene (reference sequence). As DNA, the CDR3 is TGTGCCAGCAGTCGACTACAGGGGGCATTTAGCCCCAAAGAGACCCAGTACTTC. Its protein product is CASSRLQGAFSPKETQYF.

This clonotype was seen ten or more times. The chain uses TRBV25-1 and TRBJ2-2; tentatively, D is TRBD2 (6 bases). The CDR3 extends over 18 amino acids. CDR1 is MGHDK, CDR2 SYGVNS, per germline. Between the trimmed V and J ends, which lost 1 base and 5 bases, there was a span of 20 bases. This chain's CDR3 is CASSEFAIRTGVTGELFF. The CDR3 nucleotides read TGTGCCAGCAGTGAATTTGCAATTCGTACGGGAGTGACCGGGGAGCTGTTTTTT.

This clonotype came up a few times. This chain connects TRBV11-3 to TRBJ2-7; possibly TRBD1 or TRBD2 for D (5 bases each). Germline V gene lookup returns CDR1 SGHNT and CDR2 YENEEA. V gave up 4 bases and J gave up 0 bases, with 19 bases separating them. This CDR3 has 17 residues. CDR3 coding DNA: TGTGCCAGCAGCTCAAACCCTGCGGGCGGACACTCCTACGAGCAGTACTTC. Translated: CASSSNPAGGHSYEQYF.

J is TRBJ2-1 and V is TRBV12-5, with D possibly being TRBD2 (5 bases). The CDR3 length is 14 residues. Trimming removed 0 bases from V and 4 bases from J, with 7 bases in between. The germline V gene encodes CDR1 LGHNT and CDR2 FRNRAP. The CDR3 DNA is TGTGCTAGTGGTTTGGTCGAGGGTTACAATGAGCAGTTCTTC. This sequence encodes CASGLVEGYNEQFF.

This clonotype has at least ten counts. This sequence joins TRBV5-1 and TRBJ1-1; D is unclear. V gave up 7 bases and J gave up 0 bases, with 10 bases separating them. CDR3 length: 13 residues. In germline, CDR1 is SGHRS, CDR2 YFSETQ. This chain's CDR3 is CASGWSVNTEAFF. Written as DNA, the CDR3 is TGCGCCAGCGGGTGGTCAGTGAACACTGAAGCTTTCTTT.

This clonotype was seen at least ten times. The chain joins TRBV7-3 to TRBJ2-1; 8 nucleotides match TRBD2. The CDR3 extends over 15 amino acids. With 5 bases clipped from V and 6 bases from J, the junction kept 9 bases outside the gene matches. Germline CDR1 SGHTA, CDR2 FQGTGA. CDR3 sequence: CASSLGTSPINEQFF. CDR3 sequence (DNA): TGTGCCAGCAGCCTCGGGACTAGTCCGATCAATGAGCAGTTCTTC. The variable domain in full, with the rest retrieved from reference TRBV7-3 and TRBJ2-1, is GAGVSQTPSNKVTEKGKYVELRCDPISGHTALYWYRQSLGQGPEFLIYFQGTGAADDSGLPNDRFFAVRPEGSVSTLKIQRTERGDSAVYLCASSLGTSPINEQFFGPGTRLTVL.

The chain is built from TRBV11-2 and TRBJ1-5, with 7 bases that match TRBD1. This CDR3 is 15 amino acids long. Trimming took 4 bases from V and 7 from J; bases not matched to a gene: 10. Germline V gives CDR1 SGHAT, CDR2 FQNNGV. The CDR3 sequence is CASSSDRSLGQPQHF. CDR3 DNA sequence: TGTGCCAGCAGCTCGGACAGGAGCTTAGGCCAGCCCCAGCATTTT. Full variable domain (rest looked up from reference TRBV11-2 and TRBJ1-5): EAGVAQSPRYKIIEKRQSVAFWCNPISGHATLYWYQQILGQGPKLLIQFQNNGVVDDSQLPKDRFSAERLKGVDSTLKIQPAKLEDSAVYLCASSSDRSLGQPQHFGDGTRLSIL.

The table lists this clonotype with many counts. V is TRBV25-1 and J is TRBJ2-5; 9 bases map to TRBD1. Germline CDR1 is MGHDK and CDR2 is SYGVNS. V trimming: 3 bases; J trimming: 2 bases; junction bases outside the gene matches: 4. The CDR3 has 15 amino acids. The CDR3 sequence: CASSDTGTGQETQYF. CDR3 DNA: TGTGCCAGCAGTGATACCGGGACAGGGCAAGAGACCCAGTACTTC.

At least ten counts were recorded for this clonotype. The chain uses TRBV5-1 and TRBJ2-7; D tentatively reads TRBD1 or TRBD2 (5 bases each). Trimming shortened V by 2 bases and J by 1 base, and 10 bases separated the two germline ends. The CDR3 extends over 14 amino acids. CDR1 and CDR2 (germline): SGHRS, YFSETQ. DNA of the CDR3: TGCGCCAGCAGCTTTGGTGAGGGGTCCTACGAGCAGTACTTC. As protein: CASSFGEGSYEQYF.